The sequence of this TCR beta chain was determined in a study of shared clonotypes between healthy human individuals. General study results and limits: Sequencing depth was expected to affect clonotype sharing among donors.

Data came from immunoSEQ multiplex PCR; TCRdb stores just in-frame clones and leaves some out. The sample has a few million clones; approximately 93% are singletons. Remarks on this clone: Its antigen remains unknown.

Trimming took 5 bases from V and 0 from J, leaving 14 bases between them. The CDR3 length is 16 residues. Germline V gene lookup returns CDR1 LNHDA and CDR2 SQIVND (reference sequence). The chain is built from TRBV19 and TRBJ2-4; D possibly corresponds to TRBD2 (5 bases). This clonotype originated in a man aged 18 to 30 in good health. Some clones in this sample may be carry-over from other donors' samples. Sequencing used naive CD4+ T cells from PBMCs. The subset denotes: CD45RA+ positively selected. The CDR3 is CASSATTGVAKNIQYF. DNA for the CDR3: TGTGCCAGTAGTGCAACTACCGGGGTAGCCAAAAACATTCAGTACTTC. The full variable domain, with the rest looked up from reference TRBV19 and TRBJ2-4, is DGGITQSPKYLFRKEGQNVTLSCEQNLNHDAMYWYRQDPGQGLRLIYYSQIVNDFQKGDIAEGYSVSREKKESFPLTVTSAQKNPTAFYLCASSATTGVAKNIQYFGAGTRLSVL.